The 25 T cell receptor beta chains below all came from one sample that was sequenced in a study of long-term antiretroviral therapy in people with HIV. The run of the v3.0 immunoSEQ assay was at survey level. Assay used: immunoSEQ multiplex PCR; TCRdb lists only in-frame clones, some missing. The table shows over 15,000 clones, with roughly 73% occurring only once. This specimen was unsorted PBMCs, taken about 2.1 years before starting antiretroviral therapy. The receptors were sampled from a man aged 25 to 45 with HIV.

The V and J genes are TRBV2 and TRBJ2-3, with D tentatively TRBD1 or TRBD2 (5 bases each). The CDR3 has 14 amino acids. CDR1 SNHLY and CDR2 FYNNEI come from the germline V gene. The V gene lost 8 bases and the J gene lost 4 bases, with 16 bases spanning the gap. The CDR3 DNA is TGTGCCAGCGGGACCCTGTCGACCTCAGATACGCAGTATTTT. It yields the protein CASGTLSTSDTQYF. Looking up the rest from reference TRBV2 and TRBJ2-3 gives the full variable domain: EPEVTQTPSHQVTQMGQEVILRCVPISNHLYFYWYRQILGQKVEFLVSFYNNEISEKSEIFDDQFSVERPDGSNFTLKIRSTKLEDSAMYFCASGTLSTSDTQYFGPGTRLTVL.

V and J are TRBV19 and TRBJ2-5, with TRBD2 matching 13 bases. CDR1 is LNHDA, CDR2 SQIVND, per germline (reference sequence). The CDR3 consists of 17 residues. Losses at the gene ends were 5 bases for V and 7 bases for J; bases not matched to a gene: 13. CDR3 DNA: TGTGCCAGTAGTCAGACCGGGACTAGCGGGAAAGGAGGGACCCAGTACTTC. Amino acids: CASSQTGTSGKGGTQYF.

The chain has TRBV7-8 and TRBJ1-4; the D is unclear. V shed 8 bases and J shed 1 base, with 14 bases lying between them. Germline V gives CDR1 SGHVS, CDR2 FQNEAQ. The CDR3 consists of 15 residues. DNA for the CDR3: TGTGCCAGCCAGCTACACGACGGAACTAATGAAAAACTGTTTTTT. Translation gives CASQLHDGTNEKLFF.

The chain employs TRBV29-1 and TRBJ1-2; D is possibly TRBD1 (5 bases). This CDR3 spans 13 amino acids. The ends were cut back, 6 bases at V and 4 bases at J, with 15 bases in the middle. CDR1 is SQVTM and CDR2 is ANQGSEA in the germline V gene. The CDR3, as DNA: TGCAGCGTGCTGGTCACAGGAGCCTATGGCTACACCTTC. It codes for CSVLVTGAYGYTF.

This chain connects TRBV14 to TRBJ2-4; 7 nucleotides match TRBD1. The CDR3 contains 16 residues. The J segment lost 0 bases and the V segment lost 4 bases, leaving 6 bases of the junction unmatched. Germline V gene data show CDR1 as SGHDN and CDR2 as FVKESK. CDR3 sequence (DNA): TGTGCCAGCAGCCTCCATAACAGGGGAGCCAAAAACATTCAGTACTTC. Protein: CASSLHNRGAKNIQYF. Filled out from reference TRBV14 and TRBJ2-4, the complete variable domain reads EAGVTQFPSHSVIEKGQTVTLRCDPISGHDNLYWYRRVMGKEIKFLLHFVKESKQDESGMPNNRFLAERTGGTYSTLKVQPAELEDSGVYFCASSLHNRGAKNIQYFGAGTRLSVL.

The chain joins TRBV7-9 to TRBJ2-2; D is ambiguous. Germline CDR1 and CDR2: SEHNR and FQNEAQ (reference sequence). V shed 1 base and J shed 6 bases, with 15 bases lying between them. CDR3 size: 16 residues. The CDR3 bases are TGTGCCAGCAGCTTAGGTGCAGCAGCACCGGCCGGGGAGCTGTTTTTT. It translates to CASSLGAAAPAGELFF.

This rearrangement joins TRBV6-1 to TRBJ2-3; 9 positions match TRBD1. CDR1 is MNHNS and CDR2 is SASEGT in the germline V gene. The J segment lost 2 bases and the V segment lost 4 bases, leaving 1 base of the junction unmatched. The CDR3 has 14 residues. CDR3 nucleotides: TGTGCCAGCAGTGGGGACAGGGACACAGATACGCAGTATTTT. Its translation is CASSGDRDTDTQYF.

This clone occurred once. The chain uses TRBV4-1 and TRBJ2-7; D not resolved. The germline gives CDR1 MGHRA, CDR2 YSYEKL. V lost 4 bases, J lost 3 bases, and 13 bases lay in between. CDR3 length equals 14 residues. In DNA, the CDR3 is TGCGCCAGCAGCCCCCTGACCAGAGACTACGAGCAGTACTTC. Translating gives CASSPLTRDYEQYF.

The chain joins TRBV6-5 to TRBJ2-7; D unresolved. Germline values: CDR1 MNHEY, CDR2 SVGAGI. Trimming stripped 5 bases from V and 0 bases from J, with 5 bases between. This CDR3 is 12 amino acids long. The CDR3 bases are TGTGCCAGCAGTGCTTCCTCCTACGAGCAGTACTTC. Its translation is CASSASSYEQYF.

The CDR3 here is CASGRGLAGVNEQFF. CDR3 coding DNA: TGTGCCAGCGGCCGTGGGCTAGCGGGAGTAAATGAGCAGTTCTTC. The chain has TRBV28 and TRBJ2-1; TRBD2 aligns across 10 bases. The CDR3 sequence is 15 residues long. Germline values: CDR1 MDHEN, CDR2 SYDVKM. V lost 8 bases, J lost 7 bases, and 11 bases stayed unmatched.

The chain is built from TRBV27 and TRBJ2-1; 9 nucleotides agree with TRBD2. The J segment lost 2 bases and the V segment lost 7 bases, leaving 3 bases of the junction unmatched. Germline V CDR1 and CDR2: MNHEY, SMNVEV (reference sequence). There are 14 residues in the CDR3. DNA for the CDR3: TGTGCCAGCAACGCGGGAGGGCCCTACAATGAGCAGTTCTTC. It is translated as CASNAGGPYNEQFF.

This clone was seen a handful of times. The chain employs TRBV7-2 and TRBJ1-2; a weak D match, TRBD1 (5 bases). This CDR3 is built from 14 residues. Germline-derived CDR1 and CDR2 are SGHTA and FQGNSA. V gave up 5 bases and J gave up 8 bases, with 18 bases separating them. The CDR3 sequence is CASSTSRGMSGYTF. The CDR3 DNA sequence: TGTGCCAGCAGCACCAGTAGGGGAATGTCCGGCTACACCTTC.

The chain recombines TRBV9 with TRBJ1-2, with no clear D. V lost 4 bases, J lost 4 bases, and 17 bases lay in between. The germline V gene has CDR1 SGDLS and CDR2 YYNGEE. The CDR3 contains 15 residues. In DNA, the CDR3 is TGTGCCAGCAGCCTTGGAGGTGACACCTTCTATGGCTACACCTTC. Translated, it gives CASSLGGDTFYGYTF. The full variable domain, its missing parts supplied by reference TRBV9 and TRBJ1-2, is DSGVTQTPKHLITATGQRVTLRCSPRSGDLSVYWYQQSLDQGLQFLIQYYNGEERAKGNILERFSAQQFPDLHSELNLSSLELGDSALYFCASSLGGDTFYGYTFGSGTRLTVV.

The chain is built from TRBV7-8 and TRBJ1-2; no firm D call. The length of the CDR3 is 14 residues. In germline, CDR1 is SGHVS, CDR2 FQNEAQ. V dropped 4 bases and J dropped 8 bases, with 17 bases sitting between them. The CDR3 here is CASSSATEAIGYTF. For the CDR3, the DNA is TGTGCCAGCAGCTCTGCGACCGAAGCAATAGGCTACACCTTC.

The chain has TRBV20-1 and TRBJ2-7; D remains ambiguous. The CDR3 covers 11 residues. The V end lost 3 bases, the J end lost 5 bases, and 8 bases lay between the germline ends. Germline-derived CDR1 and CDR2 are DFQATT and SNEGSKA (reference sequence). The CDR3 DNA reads TGCAGTGCTAGCTCTAAGAACGAGCAGTACTTC. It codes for CSASSKNEQYF.

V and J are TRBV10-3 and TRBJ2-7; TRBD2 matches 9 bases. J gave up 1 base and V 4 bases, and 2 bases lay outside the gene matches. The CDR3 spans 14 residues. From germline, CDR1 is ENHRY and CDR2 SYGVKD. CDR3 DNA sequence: TGTGCCATCAGTGGAAGCGGGAGGTCCTACGAGCAGTACTTC. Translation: CAISGSGRSYEQYF.

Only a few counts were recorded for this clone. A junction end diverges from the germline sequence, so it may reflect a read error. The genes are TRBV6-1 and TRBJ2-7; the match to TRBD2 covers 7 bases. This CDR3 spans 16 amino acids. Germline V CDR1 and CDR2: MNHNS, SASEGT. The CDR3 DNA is TGCGCCAGCAGTGAGTCGGTCGGCGGGAGTTTATACGAGCAGTACTTC. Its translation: CASSESVGGSLYEQYF.

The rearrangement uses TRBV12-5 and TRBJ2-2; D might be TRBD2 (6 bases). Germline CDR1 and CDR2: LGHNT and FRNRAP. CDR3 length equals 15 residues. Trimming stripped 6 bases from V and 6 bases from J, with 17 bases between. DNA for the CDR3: TGTGCTAGTGGGGTTAGCGGCGGAGTGTCCGGGGAGCTGTTTTTT. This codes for CASGVSGGVSGELFF.

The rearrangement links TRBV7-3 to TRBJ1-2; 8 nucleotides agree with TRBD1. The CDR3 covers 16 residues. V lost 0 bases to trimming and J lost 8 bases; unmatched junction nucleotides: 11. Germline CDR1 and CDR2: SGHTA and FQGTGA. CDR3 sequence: CASSLTPPGQGSGYTF. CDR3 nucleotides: TGTGCCAGCAGCTTAACCCCGCCCGGACAGGGAAGCGGCTACACCTTC.

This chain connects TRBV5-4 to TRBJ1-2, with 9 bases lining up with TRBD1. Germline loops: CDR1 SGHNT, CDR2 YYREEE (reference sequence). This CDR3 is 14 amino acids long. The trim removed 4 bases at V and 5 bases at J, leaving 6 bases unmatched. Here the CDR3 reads CASSTQGAGYGYTF. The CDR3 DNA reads TGTGCCAGCAGCACACAGGGGGCGGGTTATGGCTACACCTTC.

CDR3 sequence reads: CASGLGEIYGYTF. DNA for the CDR3: TGTGCTAGTGGTTTGGGGGAAATCTATGGCTACACCTTC. The chain uses TRBV12-5 and TRBJ1-2; D call uncertain. The CDR3 covers 13 residues. The germline V and J ends were trimmed by 1 base and 4 bases, with 7 bases remaining between them. From germline, CDR1 is LGHNT and CDR2 FRNRAP.

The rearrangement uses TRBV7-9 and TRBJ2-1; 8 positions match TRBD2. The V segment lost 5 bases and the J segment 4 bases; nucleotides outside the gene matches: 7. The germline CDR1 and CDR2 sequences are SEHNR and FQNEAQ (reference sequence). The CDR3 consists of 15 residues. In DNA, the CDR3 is TGTGCCAGCAGCCCCAGCGGGGGCAATTACAATGAGCAGTTCTTC. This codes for CASSPSGGNYNEQFF.

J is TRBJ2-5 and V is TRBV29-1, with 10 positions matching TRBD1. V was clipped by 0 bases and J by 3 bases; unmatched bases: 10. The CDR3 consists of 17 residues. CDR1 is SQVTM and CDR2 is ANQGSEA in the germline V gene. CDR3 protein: CSVEDLTDRGRKETQYF. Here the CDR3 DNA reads TGCAGCGTTGAAGACCTTACAGACAGGGGGCGTAAAGAGACCCAGTACTTC.

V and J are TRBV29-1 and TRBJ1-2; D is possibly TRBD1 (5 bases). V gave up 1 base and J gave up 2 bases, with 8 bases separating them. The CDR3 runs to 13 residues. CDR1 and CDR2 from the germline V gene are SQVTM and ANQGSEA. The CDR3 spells CSVEGGTNYGYTF. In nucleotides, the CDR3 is TGCAGCGTTGAAGGAGGGACCAACTATGGCTACACCTTC.

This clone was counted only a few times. The CDR3 region is CASSSVGTGSYEQYF. CDR3 in DNA: TGTGCCAGCAGCTCTGTGGGTACTGGGTCCTACGAGCAGTACTTC. V usage is TRBV5-4 and J usage is TRBJ2-7; D is undetermined. Trimming took off 3 bases at V and 1 base at J, with 14 bases between the two ends. CDR3 length equals 15 residues. Germline lookup yields CDR1 SGHNT and CDR2 YYREEE (reference sequence).